What follows are 32 T cell receptor beta chains derived from one specimen sequenced in a study of T cells of healthy individuals. A single record per CDR3 protein comes from TCRdb applying MiXCR to the 5' RACE reads. The sample includes 75,000 to 95,000 distinct CDR3 sequences, more than 5% of them seen just once. The source of these receptors is a female donor in good health.

This rearrangement joins TRBV20-1 to TRBJ2-7; no definite D call. The CDR3 extends over 16 amino acids. CDR1 and CDR2 from the germline V gene are DFQATT and SNEGSKA (reference sequence). V lost 2 bases and J 0 bases, leaving 17 bases between the germline ends. The CDR3 sequence: CSARSDGREISYEQYF. The CDR3 coding sequence is TGCAGTGCTAGATCGGACGGACGAGAGATCTCCTACGAGCAGTACTTC.

This sequence joins TRBV11-2 and TRBJ2-1; no clear D. The CDR3 is 16 residues long. Per germline, CDR1 SGHAT and CDR2 FQNNGV. With 3 bases removed from V and 0 bases from J, the gap between germline ends came to 12 bases. The CDR3 here is CASSFRSDSSYNEQFF. CDR3 coding DNA: TGTGCCAGCAGCTTCAGAAGCGATAGCTCCTACAATGAGCAGTTCTTC.

J is TRBJ1-2 and V is TRBV6-2 or TRBV6-3, with TRBD1 matching over 8 bases. The CDR3 consists of 13 residues. Germline CDR1 reads MNHEY; CDR2 reads SVGEGT. The trim removed 6 bases at V and 8 bases at J, leaving 8 bases unmatched. CDR3 DNA: TGTGCCAGCAGAGACAGGGGCTCTAGAGGCTACACCTTC. It yields the protein CASRDRGSRGYTF.

This chain links TRBV12-3 or TRBV12-4 with TRBJ2-3; 8 bases agree with TRBD2. Unmatched junction bases numbered 11, after V lost 2 bases and J lost 4 bases. CDR3 size: 17 residues. The CDR3 loop reads CASSLFGSGSEPDTQYF. As DNA, the CDR3 is TGTGCCAGCAGTTTATTTGGGAGCGGGAGCGAGCCAGATACGCAGTATTTT.

V and J are TRBV6-1 and TRBJ1-5, with D unclear. The germline V and J ends were trimmed by 6 bases and 4 bases, with 13 bases remaining between them. CDR3 length: 14 amino acids. The germline V gene encodes CDR1 MNHNS and CDR2 SASEGT. This CDR3 reads CASRAALSNQPQHF. The CDR3 bases are TGTGCCAGCAGGGCAGCTCTTTCTAATCAGCCCCAGCATTTT.

A few counts support this clonotype. The V and J genes are TRBV7-8 and TRBJ2-7; 10 bases are shared with TRBD2. The CDR3 runs 17 residues. V gave up 5 bases and J gave up 1 base; unmatched junction bases: 11. Germline-derived CDR1 and CDR2 are SGHVS and FQNEAQ. CDR3 bases: TGTGCCAGCAGCCCGCTCGGCCTGACTAGCGGGTCCTACGAGCAGTACTTC. Protein: CASSPLGLTSGSYEQYF.

This clonotype was detected many times. This rearrangement joins TRBV5-4 to TRBJ1-2; 8 bases agree with TRBD1. The CDR3 extends over 14 amino acids. CDR1 and CDR2 from the germline V gene are SGHNT and YYREEE (reference sequence). The ends lost 0 bases at V and 2 bases at J; junction bases unmatched: 0. As DNA, the CDR3 is TGTGCCAGCAGCTTGGACAGGGGGAACTATGGCTACACCTTC. Translation gives CASSLDRGNYGYTF.

The chain uses TRBV2 and TRBJ2-2; 11 bases are a match to TRBD1. Germline values: CDR1 SNHLY, CDR2 FYNNEI. CDR3 length equals 17 residues. The V segment lost 6 bases and the J segment 7 bases; nucleotides outside the gene matches: 13. CDR3 sequence reads: CASRGQGASVGRGELFF. The CDR3 nucleotides are TGTGCCAGCAGAGGACAGGGGGCTAGTGTTGGACGCGGGGAGCTGTTTTTT.

The sample holds many counts of this clonotype. J is TRBJ1-1 and V is TRBV4-2; D is undetermined. V was shortened by 0 bases and J by 0 bases, with 2 bases between the two germline ends. This CDR3 is 13 amino acids long. CDR1 and CDR2 (germline): LGHNA, YNFKEQ. The CDR3 region has the DNA TGTGCCAGCAGCCAAGATATGAACACTGAAGCTTTCTTT. This codes for CASSQDMNTEAFF.

This clonotype was counted between two and nine times. This chain uses TRBV9 with TRBJ2-2; TRBD2 matches at 10 bases. V shed 0 bases, J shed 6 bases, and the junction held 5 bases outside the gene matches. Germline lookup yields CDR1 SGDLS and CDR2 YYNGEE. CDR3 length: 16 residues. The CDR3 here is CASSVEVSGRAGELFF. The CDR3 DNA reads as TGTGCCAGCAGCGTAGAGGTCAGCGGGAGGGCCGGGGAGCTGTTTTTT. Combining the CDR3 with reference TRBV9 and TRBJ2-2 gives the whole variable domain DSGVTQTPKHLITATGQRVTLRCSPRSGDLSVYWYQQSLDQGLQFLIQYYNGEERAKGNILERFSAQQFPDLHSELNLSSLELGDSALYFCASSVEVSGRAGELFFGEGSRLTVL.

Ten or more counts support this clonotype. This sequence joins TRBV29-1 and TRBJ2-7; perhaps TRBD1 as D (6 bases). The germline V gene encodes CDR1 SQVTM and CDR2 ANQGSEA. V was clipped by 6 bases and J by 0 bases, with 9 bases between them. This CDR3 has 12 residues. CDR3 DNA: TGCAGCGTGACAGGCCTCTCCTACGAGCAGTACTTC. Its translation is CSVTGLSYEQYF.

As to this clonotype: The conserved closing phenylalanine or tryptophan is absent in this CDR3, likely reflecting a read error. The chain links TRBV12-3 or TRBV12-4 to TRBJ1-2; 8 bases are a match to TRBD1. The CDR3 is made up of 13 amino acids. The V segment lost 1 base and the J segment 7 bases; nucleotides outside the gene matches: 2. The CDR3 coding sequence is TGTGCCAGCAGTTTAGGCACAGGGGGTGGCTACACCCTC. Encoded protein: CASSLGTGGGYTL.

The sample holds many counts of this clonotype. The chain links TRBV29-1 to TRBJ1-1; D is undetermined. The germline V gene has CDR1 SQVTM and CDR2 ANQGSEA. The CDR3 has 13 residues. V lost 4 bases and J 1 base, leaving 10 bases between the germline ends. CDR3 amino acids: CSVAVRPNTEAFF. The CDR3 DNA sequence: TGCAGCGTTGCCGTCAGGCCGAACACTGAAGCTTTCTTT.

This clonotype has a count of ten or more. V usage is TRBV29-1 and J usage is TRBJ2-1; TRBD2 is a possible D gene (5 bases). The CDR3 has 12 residues. The V end lost 2 bases, the J end lost 8 bases, and 10 bases lay between the germline ends. Looked up from germline, CDR1 is SQVTM and CDR2 is ANQGSEA. The CDR3 region has the DNA TGCAGCGTTGAAAATCGTAGCGATGAGCAGTTCTTC. It codes for CSVENRSDEQFF.

In its sample, this clonotype was seen many times. The chain combines TRBV6-5 with TRBJ2-4; D is uncertain. Per germline, CDR1 MNHEY and CDR2 SVGAGI. V dropped 2 bases and J dropped 7 bases, with 6 bases sitting between them. The CDR3 consists of 12 residues. In DNA form, the CDR3 reads TGTGCCAGCAGTTACATGGTTAACATTCAGTACTTC. Its protein product is CASSYMVNIQYF.

The rearrangement links TRBV6-4 to TRBJ2-1, with TRBD2 identical over 7 bases. The CDR3 has 14 amino acids. The germline CDR1 and CDR2 sequences are MRHNA and SNTAGT. J gave up 4 bases and V 6 bases, and 6 bases lay outside the gene matches. CDR3 sequence (DNA): TGTGCCAGCAGCCGAACTAGCGAATACAATGAGCAGTTCTTC. Protein sequence: CASSRTSEYNEQFF.

This clonotype appeared many times. V is TRBV24-1 and J is TRBJ2-5; 9 bases agree with TRBD2. V gave up 2 bases and J gave up 5 bases; unmatched junction bases: 14. The CDR3 loop spans 18 amino acids. CDR1 and CDR2 (germline): KGHDR, SFDVKD. In DNA form, the CDR3 reads TGTGCCACCAGTGATTCGGGTTTAGCGGGAGTTCGGGGCGAGACCCAGTACTTC. This sequence encodes CATSDSGLAGVRGETQYF.

This clonotype was picked up many times. The chain recombines TRBV15 with TRBJ1-3; D is unclear. V was cut by 0 bases and J by 4 bases, with 10 bases left in between. The CDR3 loop spans 15 amino acids. CDR1 is LNHNV and CDR2 is YYDKDF in the germline V gene (reference sequence). The CDR3 sequence is CATSRDRLAGNTIYF. In nucleotides, the CDR3 is TGTGCCACCAGCAGAGATCGGCTAGCGGGAAACACCATATATTTT.

This clonotype appeared many times. The chain has TRBV12-3 or TRBV12-4 and TRBJ1-2; tentatively, D is TRBD1 (5 bases). The length of the CDR3 is 14 residues. Trimming pared 3 bases from V and 3 bases from J, leaving 11 bases between. The CDR3 protein is CASSLRGADYGYTF. The DNA of the CDR3 is TGTGCCAGCAGTTTGAGGGGTGCGGACTATGGCTACACCTTC.

This clonotype was found a few times. The chain employs TRBV12-3 or TRBV12-4 and TRBJ1-5; D may be TRBD1 (6 bases). The V gene lost 2 bases and the J gene lost 1 base, with 12 bases spanning the gap. The CDR3 spans 16 residues. The CDR3 spells CASSLKGGGSNQPQHF. The CDR3 DNA reads as TGTGCCAGCAGTTTAAAAGGGGGGGGGAGCAATCAGCCCCAGCATTTT.

This clonotype has a count of ten or more. The chain is built from TRBV18 and TRBJ1-6, with D tentatively TRBD1 (5 bases). Trimming removed 2 bases at V and 11 bases at J, with 10 bases between. The CDR3 runs to 13 residues. Germline CDR1 and CDR2: KGHSH and LQKENI. CDR3 DNA: TGTGCCAGCTCACCAGACAGTCTAGCACCCCTCCACTTT. Translating it yields CASSPDSLAPLHF.

The gene calls are TRBV6-5 and TRBJ2-1, with D possibly being TRBD2 (5 bases). The CDR3 length is 12 residues. The V end lost 0 bases, the J end lost 9 bases, and 6 bases lay between the germline ends. The germline gives CDR1 MNHEY, CDR2 SVGAGI. Written as DNA, the CDR3 is TGTGCCAGCAGTTACTCTCGGGGTGAGCAGTTCTTC. Protein: CASSYSRGEQFF.

This clonotype was observed at least ten times. The gene calls are TRBV7-2 and TRBJ2-1, with 11 bases matching TRBD2. The CDR3 runs to 18 residues. Unmatched junction bases numbered 5, after V lost 1 base and J lost 0 bases. Germline assignment: CDR1 SGHTA and CDR2 FQGNSA. The CDR3 DNA follows: TGTGCCAGCAGCTTAGTGGCTAGCGGGAGGAGCTCCTACAATGAGCAGTTCTTC. Translation: CASSLVASGRSSYNEQFF.

There are many counts of this clonotype. The rearrangement links TRBV9 to TRBJ2-1; 7 nucleotides agree with TRBD1. The V gene end was trimmed by 2 bases and the J gene end by 0 bases; junction bases not matched to a gene: 2. The CDR3 sequence is 15 residues long. The germline V gene has CDR1 SGDLS and CDR2 YYNGEE. CDR3 region: CASSVGTVSYNEQFF. The CDR3 DNA is TGTGCCAGCAGCGTTGGGACAGTCTCCTACAATGAGCAGTTCTTC.

This clonotype has ten or more counts. The gene calls are TRBV21-1 and TRBJ2-5; the table's D call, TRBD2, was not checked against the DNA. TRBV21-1 corresponds to a pseudogene. The CDR3 has 14 residues. The CDR3 protein is CASSKWTRKETQYF. For the CDR3, the DNA is TGTGCCAGCAGCAAATGGACTAGAAAAGAGACCCAGTACTTC.

V is TRBV20-1 and J is TRBJ1-5; 11 nucleotides match TRBD1. Germline lookup yields CDR1 DFQATT and CDR2 SNEGSKA (reference sequence). This CDR3 region has 17 residues. The junction had 10 bases not matched to a gene; V was cut back by 5 bases and J by 1 base. The CDR3 is CSAGRTGGLSSNQPQHF. DNA for the CDR3: TGCAGTGCTGGCCGGACAGGGGGCCTGTCGAGCAATCAGCCCCAGCATTTT.

This clonotype was seen repeatedly, ten times or more. The CDR3 loop is CSVDFANTEAFF. In DNA, the CDR3 is TGCAGCGTTGACTTCGCGAACACTGAAGCTTTCTTT. This rearrangement joins TRBV29-1 to TRBJ1-1; D not resolved. Trimming removed 3 bases from V and 1 base from J, with 6 bases in between. The germline V gene encodes CDR1 SQVTM and CDR2 ANQGSEA. The CDR3 is 12 residues long.

This clonotype was counted a few times. The chain recombines TRBV6-5 with TRBJ2-1; TRBD2 agrees at 9 bases. With 10 bases clipped from V and 8 bases from J, the junction kept 12 bases outside the gene matches. Germline CDR1 MNHEY, CDR2 SVGAGI. The length of the CDR3 is 14 residues. CDR3 coding DNA: TGTGCCACTGGGACTAGCTCCGGGTTGGATGAGCAGTTCTTC. This sequence encodes CATGTSSGLDEQFF.

There are many counts of this clonotype. This rearrangement joins TRBV12-3 or TRBV12-4 to TRBJ2-7; 10 nucleotides match TRBD1. Unmatched junction bases numbered 7, after V lost 6 bases and J lost 2 bases. The length of the CDR3 is 15 residues. CDR3 loop: CASSLSGQGTYEQYF. Here the CDR3 DNA reads TGTGCCAGCAGCCTTTCGGGACAGGGGACCTACGAGCAGTACTTC.

This clonotype was detected only a few times. This rearrangement joins TRBV6-5 to TRBJ2-3; D might be TRBD1 (6 bases). CDR1 and CDR2 (germline): MNHEY, SVGAGI. This CDR3 contains 14 residues. Trimming removed 5 bases from V and 0 bases from J, with 9 bases in between. The CDR3 coding sequence is TGTGCCAGCAGTCGGGACACGAGCACAGATACGCAGTATTTT. It translates to CASSRDTSTDTQYF.

The chain employs TRBV5-1 and TRBJ1-5; D gene ambiguous. Looked up from germline, CDR1 is SGHRS and CDR2 is YFSETQ. The CDR3 contains 13 residues. The V gene lost 3 bases and the J gene lost 7 bases, with 11 bases spanning the gap. The CDR3 reads CASSSDGEQPQHF. The CDR3 nucleotides are TGCGCCAGCAGCTCGGACGGGGAGCAGCCCCAGCATTTT.

This clonotype occurred many times. V usage is TRBV29-1 and J usage is TRBJ1-2; 8 bases match TRBD1. CDR1 is SQVTM, CDR2 ANQGSEA, per germline. The V gene end was trimmed by 0 bases and the J gene end by 1 base; junction bases not matched to a gene: 7. The CDR3 length is 16 residues. The CDR3 DNA sequence: TGCAGCGTTGAAGATCCCCAGGGGGCGTATAACTATGGCTACACCTTC. Translating it yields CSVEDPQGAYNYGYTF.